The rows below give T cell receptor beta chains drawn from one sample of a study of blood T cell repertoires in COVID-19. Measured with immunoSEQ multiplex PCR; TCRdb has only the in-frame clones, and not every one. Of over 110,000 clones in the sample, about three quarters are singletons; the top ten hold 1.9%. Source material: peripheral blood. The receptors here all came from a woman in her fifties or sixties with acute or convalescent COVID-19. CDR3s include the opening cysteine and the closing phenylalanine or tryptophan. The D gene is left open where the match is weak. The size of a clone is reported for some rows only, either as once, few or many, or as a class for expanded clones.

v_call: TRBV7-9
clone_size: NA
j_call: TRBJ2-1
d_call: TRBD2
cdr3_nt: TGTGCCAGCAGCTTAGTATCCCCTAGCGGGAGCGGCAATGAGCAGTTCTTC
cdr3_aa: CASSLVSPSGSGNEQFF

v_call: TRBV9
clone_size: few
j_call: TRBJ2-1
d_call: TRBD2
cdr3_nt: TGTGCCAGCAGCGTAGGGGGAGCGGGAGGCCACAATGAGCAGTTCTTC
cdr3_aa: CASSVGGAGGHNEQFF

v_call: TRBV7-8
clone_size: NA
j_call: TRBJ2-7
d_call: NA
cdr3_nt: TGTGCCAGCAGCTACCTAATAACGGGACTCCTAAGCGAGCAGTACTTC
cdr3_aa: CASSYLITGLLSEQYF

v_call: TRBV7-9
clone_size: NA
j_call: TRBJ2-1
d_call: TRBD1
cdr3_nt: TGTGCCAGCAGCCCTGGACAGGGGGCGAGGAATGAGCAGTTCTTC
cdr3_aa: CASSPGQGARNEQFF

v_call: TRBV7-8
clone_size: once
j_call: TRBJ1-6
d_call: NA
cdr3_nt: TGTGCCAGCAGCCCAGGGTCTCGGAATTCACCCCTCCACTTT
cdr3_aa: CASSPGSRNSPLHF

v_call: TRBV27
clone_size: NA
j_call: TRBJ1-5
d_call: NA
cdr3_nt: TGTGCCAGCAGTTTTTCCCTAGCCGGTCAGCCCCAGCATTTT
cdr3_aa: CASSFSLAGQPQHF

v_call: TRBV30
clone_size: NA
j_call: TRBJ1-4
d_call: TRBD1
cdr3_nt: TGTGCCTGGAAGGCAGGGGGGAATGAAAAACTGTTTTTT
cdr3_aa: CAWKAGGNEKLFF

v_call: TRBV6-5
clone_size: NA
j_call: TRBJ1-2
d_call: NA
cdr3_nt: TGTGCCAGCAGTTACACTCGTTACTATGGCTACACCTTC
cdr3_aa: CASSYTRYYGYTF

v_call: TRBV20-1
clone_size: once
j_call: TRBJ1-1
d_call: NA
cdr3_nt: TGCAGTGCTAGTCCTCCAGGGGCTTTCTTT
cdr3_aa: CSASPPGAFF

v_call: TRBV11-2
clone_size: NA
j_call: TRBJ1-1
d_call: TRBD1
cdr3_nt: TGTGCCAGCAGCTTTCGGACAGGGACTTTTCGTAGGGAGAACACTGAAGCTTTCTTT
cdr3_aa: CASSFRTGTFRRENTEAFF

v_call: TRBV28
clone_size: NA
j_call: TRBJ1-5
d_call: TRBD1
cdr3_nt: TGTGCCAGCAGTACGGGGACAGGGGATCAGCCCCAGCATTTT
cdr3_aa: CASSTGTGDQPQHF

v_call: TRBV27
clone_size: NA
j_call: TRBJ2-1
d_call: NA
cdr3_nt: TGTGCCAGCAGTTTTACTCCATTCGTTAACAATGAGCAGTTCTTC
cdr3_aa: CASSFTPFVNNEQFF

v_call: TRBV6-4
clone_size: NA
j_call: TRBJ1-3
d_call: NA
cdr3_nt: TGTGCCAGCCGAGATCTCTCTGGAAACACCATATATTTT
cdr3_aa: CASRDLSGNTIYF

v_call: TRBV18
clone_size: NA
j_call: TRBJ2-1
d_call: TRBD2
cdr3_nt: TGTGCCAGCTCACCGCTCCAGCGGGGTTACAATGAGCAGTTCTTC
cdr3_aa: CASSPLQRGYNEQFF

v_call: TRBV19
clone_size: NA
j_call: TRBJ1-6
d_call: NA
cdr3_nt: TGTGCCAGTAGTTTTCCGGGGAGCTCCTATAATTCACCCCTCCACTTT
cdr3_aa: CASSFPGSSYNSPLHF

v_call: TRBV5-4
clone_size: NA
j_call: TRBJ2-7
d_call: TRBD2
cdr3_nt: TGTGCCAGCAGCGCCCCGACTAGCGGGAGGGCCTACGAGCAGTACTTC
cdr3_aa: CASSAPTSGRAYEQYF

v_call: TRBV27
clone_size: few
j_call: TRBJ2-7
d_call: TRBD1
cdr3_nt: TGTGCCAGCAGTTTAGCGACAGGGCCAACCTACGAGCAGTACTTC
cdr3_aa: CASSLATGPTYEQYF

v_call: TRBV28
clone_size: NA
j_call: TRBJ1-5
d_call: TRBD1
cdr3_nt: TGTGCCAGCAGTTTAACAGGGGGGGGGAATCAGCCCCAGCATTTT
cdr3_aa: CASSLTGGGNQPQHF

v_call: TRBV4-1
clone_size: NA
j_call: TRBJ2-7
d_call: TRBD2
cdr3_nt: TGCGCCAGCAGCCGATCCCTCAGGGCTAGCGGGAGCAACGAGCAGTACTTC
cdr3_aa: CASSRSLRASGSNEQYF

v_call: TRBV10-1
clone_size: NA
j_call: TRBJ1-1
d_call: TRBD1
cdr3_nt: TGCGCCAGCAGTGTAAGCCGGACAGGCCCCGAAGCTTTCTTT
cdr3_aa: CASSVSRTGPEAFF

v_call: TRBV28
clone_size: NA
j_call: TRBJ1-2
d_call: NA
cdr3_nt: TGTGCCAGCTGGGGACTGGGGGAAGATGGCTACACCTTC
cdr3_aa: CASWGLGEDGYTF

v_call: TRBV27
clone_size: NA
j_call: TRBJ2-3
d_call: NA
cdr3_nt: TGTGCCAGCAGTTCAAGTTGGAGTGACAGCCCCACAGATACGCAGTATTTT
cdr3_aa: CASSSSWSDSPTDTQYF

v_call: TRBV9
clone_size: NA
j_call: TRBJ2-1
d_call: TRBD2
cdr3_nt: TGTGCCAGCAGCGTAGGCAGGGGAGGGGGACTAGCGGGAGGACATGAGCAGTTCTTC
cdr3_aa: CASSVGRGGGLAGGHEQFF

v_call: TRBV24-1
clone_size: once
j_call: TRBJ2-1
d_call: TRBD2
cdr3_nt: TGTGCCACCAGTGATAGAATAGGGCGGGAGGCCTACAATGAGCAGTTCTTC
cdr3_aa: CATSDRIGREAYNEQFF

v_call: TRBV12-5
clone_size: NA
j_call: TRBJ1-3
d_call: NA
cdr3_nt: TGTGCTAGTAGGAACGGACAGCAGTTCTTCTCTGGAAACACCATATATTTT
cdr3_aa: CASRNGQQFFSGNTIYF

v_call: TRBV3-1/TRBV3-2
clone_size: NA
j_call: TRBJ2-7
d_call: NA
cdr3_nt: TGTGCCAGCAGCCAAACCCTAGCGTCCAAGCGGGAGCAGTACTTC
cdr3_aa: CASSQTLASKREQYF

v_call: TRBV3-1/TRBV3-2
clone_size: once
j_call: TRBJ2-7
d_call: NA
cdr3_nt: TGTGCCAGCAGCCAAGTAACGAGCGCCCCTTACGAGCAGTACTTC
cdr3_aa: CASSQVTSAPYEQYF

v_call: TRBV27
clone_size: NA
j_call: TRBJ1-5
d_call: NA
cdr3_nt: TGTGCCAGCAGTTTAACAGGTTATCAGCCCCAGCATTTT
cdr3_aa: CASSLTGYQPQHF

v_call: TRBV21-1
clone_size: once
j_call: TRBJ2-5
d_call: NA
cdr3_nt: TGTGCCAGAAAGCTAGCGGGAGTCAAGACCCAGTACTTC
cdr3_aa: CARKLAGVKTQYF

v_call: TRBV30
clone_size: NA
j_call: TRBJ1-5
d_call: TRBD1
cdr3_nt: TGTGCCTGGGGGACAGCTGGGAGCAATCAGCCCCAGCATTTT
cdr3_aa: CAWGTAGSNQPQHF

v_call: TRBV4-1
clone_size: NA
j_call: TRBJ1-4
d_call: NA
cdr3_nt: TGCGCCAGCAGCCTCAGGGCCTGGGGGGCAACTAATGAAAAACTGTTTTTT
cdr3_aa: CASSLRAWGATNEKLFF

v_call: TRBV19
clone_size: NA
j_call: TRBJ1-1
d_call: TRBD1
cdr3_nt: TGTGCCAGTAGCGACAGGGGTCCCACTGAAGCTTTCTTT
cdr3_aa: CASSDRGPTEAFF

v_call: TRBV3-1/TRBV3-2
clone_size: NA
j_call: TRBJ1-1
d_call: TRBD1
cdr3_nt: TGTGCCAGCAGCCAAGAACCGACAGGGCGGACTGAAGCTTTCTTT
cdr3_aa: CASSQEPTGRTEAFF

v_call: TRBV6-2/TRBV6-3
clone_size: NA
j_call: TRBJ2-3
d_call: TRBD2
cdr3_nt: TGTGCCAGCAGTTACCTACTCGGGGGAGCGGGAGGGCCTTTTGGAGATACGCAGTATTTT
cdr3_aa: CASSYLLGGAGGPFGDTQYF

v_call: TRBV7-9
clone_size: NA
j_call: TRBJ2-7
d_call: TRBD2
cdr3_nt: TGTGCCAGCAGCCTCGGACTAGCGGGGAACTCCTACGAGCAGTACTTC
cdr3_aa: CASSLGLAGNSYEQYF

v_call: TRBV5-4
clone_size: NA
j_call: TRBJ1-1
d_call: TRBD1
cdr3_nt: TGTGCCAGCAGCTCGGACAGGGTGATCGCTGAAGCTTTCTTT
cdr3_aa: CASSSDRVIAEAFF

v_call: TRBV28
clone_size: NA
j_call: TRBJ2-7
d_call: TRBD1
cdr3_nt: TGTGCCAGCGAGAGGGACAGTGTGACTTTTAGCTCCTACGAGCAGTACTTC
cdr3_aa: CASERDSVTFSSYEQYF

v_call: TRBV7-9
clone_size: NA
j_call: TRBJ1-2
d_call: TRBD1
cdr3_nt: TGTGCCAGCAGCTTAGTAGGGGGACAGCTTACAGACGGCTACACCTTC
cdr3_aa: CASSLVGGQLTDGYTF

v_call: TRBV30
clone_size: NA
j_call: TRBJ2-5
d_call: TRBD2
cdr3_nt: TGTGCCTGGAAACTAGCGGGAGGTTCCCAAGAGACCCAGTACTTC
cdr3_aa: CAWKLAGGSQETQYF

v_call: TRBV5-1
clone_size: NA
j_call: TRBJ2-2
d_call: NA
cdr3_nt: TGCGCCAGCAGCTTGTATGGGGGGGCGGACACCGGGGAGCTGTTTTTT
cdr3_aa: CASSLYGGADTGELFF

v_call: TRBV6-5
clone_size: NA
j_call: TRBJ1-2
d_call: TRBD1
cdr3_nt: TGTGCCAGCAGCCCGACAGGGGTTAACTATGGCTACACCTTC
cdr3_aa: CASSPTGVNYGYTF

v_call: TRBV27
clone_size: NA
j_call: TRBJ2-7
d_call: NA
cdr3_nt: TGTGCCAGCAGTGCTAGTAGTCGGGTCTTAACCTACGAGCAGTACTTC
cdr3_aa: CASSASSRVLTYEQYF

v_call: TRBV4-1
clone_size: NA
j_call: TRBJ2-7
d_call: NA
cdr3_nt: TGCGCCAGCAGCCAAGGCAGTACAGCCTACGAGCAGTACTTC
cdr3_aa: CASSQGSTAYEQYF

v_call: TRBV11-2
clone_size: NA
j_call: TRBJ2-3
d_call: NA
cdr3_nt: TGTGCCAGCAGCCTGCTAGCTGTCCTCACAGATACGCAGTATTTT
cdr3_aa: CASSLLAVLTDTQYF

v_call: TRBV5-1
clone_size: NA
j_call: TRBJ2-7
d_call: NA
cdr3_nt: TGCGCCAGCAGGCGGGATACTACCTACGAGCAGTACTTC
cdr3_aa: CASRRDTTYEQYF

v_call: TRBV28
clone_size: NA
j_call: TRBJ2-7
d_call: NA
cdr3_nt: TGTGCCAGCAGTTTATCCTTCTACGAGCAGTACTTC
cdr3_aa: CASSLSFYEQYF

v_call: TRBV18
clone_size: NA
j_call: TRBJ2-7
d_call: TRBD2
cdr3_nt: TGTGCCAGCTCACCAAACGAGGGACTAGCGGGTAGGGAGCAGTACTTC
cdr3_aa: CASSPNEGLAGREQYF

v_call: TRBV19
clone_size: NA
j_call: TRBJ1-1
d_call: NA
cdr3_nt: TGTGCCAGTAAAGGTTGGGCAGTGAACACTGAAGCTTTCTTT
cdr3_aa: CASKGWAVNTEAFF

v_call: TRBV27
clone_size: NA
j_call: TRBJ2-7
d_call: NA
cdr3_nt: TGTGCCAGCAGTTTTGGCAGGGTGAACGAGCAGTACTTC
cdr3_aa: CASSFGRVNEQYF

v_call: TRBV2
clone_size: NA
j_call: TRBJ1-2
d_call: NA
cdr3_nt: TGTGCCAGCAGTGAACTCGTGAGGAGGGACTATGGCTACACCTTC
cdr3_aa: CASSELVRRDYGYTF

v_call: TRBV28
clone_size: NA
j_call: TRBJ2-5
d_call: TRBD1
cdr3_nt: TGTGCCAGCAGCCGCACAGGGGGCGCTGAGACCCAGTACTTC
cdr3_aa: CASSRTGGAETQYF

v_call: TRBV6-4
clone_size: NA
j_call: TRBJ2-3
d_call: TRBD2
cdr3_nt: TGTGCCAGCAGTCCGACTAGCGGGAGCGTTACAGATACGCAGTATTTT
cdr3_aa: CASSPTSGSVTDTQYF

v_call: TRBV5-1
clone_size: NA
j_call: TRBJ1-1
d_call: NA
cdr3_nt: TGCGCCAGCAGCTTGTTGGGCCCAGGGAACACTGAAGCTTTCTTT
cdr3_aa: CASSLLGPGNTEAFF

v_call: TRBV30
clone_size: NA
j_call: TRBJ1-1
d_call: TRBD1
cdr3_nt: TGTGCCTGGATGGGACAGGGGAAAGCTTTCTTT
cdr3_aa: CAWMGQGKAFF

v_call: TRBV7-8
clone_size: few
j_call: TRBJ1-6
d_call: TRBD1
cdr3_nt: TGTGCCAGCAACCCCGGACAGGGGTTTTACTCACCCCTCCACTTT
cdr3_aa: CASNPGQGFYSPLHF

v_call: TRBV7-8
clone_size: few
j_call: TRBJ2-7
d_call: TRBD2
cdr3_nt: TGTGCCAGCAGCTTAGTAATAGCGGGAGCGATCTCCTACGAGCAGTACTTC
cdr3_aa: CASSLVIAGAISYEQYF